This T cell receptor (beta chain) was sequenced in a study of T cells after yellow fever vaccination. TCRdb re-analysed the 5' RACE reads in MiXCR, keeping a single row per CDR3 protein. The data contain fewer than 650,000 distinct CDR3 sequences, 21% of them singletons. Between the trimmed V and J ends, which lost 11 bases and 4 bases, there was a span of 15 bases. CDR1 is ENHRY and CDR2 is SYGVKD in the germline V gene. The CDR3 consists of 13 residues. The source of this sequence is a man younger than 30 who received the YFV17D yellow fever vaccine. The rearrangement uses TRBV10-3 and TRBJ2-1; D possibly matches TRBD1 or TRBD2 (6 bases each). The sequences come from PBMCs, collected roughly 20 days after the first yellow fever vaccination. The CDR3, as DNA: TGTGCCGCAGGGGAGCGGGTATACAATGAGCAGTTCTTC. Amino acids: CAAGERVYNEQFF.